The present TCR beta chain was sequenced within a study of cytomegalovirus exposure and HLA in healthy donors. This CDR3 has 14 residues. V was pared by 3 bases and J by 2 bases, with 6 bases between. Germline V gene lookup returns CDR1 SGHRS and CDR2 YFSETQ. Concerning this clone: Its target is not known.

It was with 60 Vbeta and 13 Jbeta primers that the PCR ran. Produced via immunoSEQ multiplex PCR; TCRdb's table is partial and in-frame only. The table records some 150,000 clones, roughly 75% of them present only once. The study's findings and limits: The study found most TCR sequences rare, yet found some public TCRs in many donors.

The chain joins TRBV5-1 to TRBJ2-6; D is undetermined. The receptor comes from a man between 35 and 55 years old in good health and CMV-seropositive. The sample comprised PBMCs. CDR3 sequence reads: CASSSRAGANVLTF. The CDR3 DNA sequence: TGCGCCAGCAGCTCTCGTGCTGGGGCCAACGTCCTGACTTTC.